The present T cell receptor beta chain was sequenced within a study of regulatory T cells in long-lasting Graves disease. This CDR3 is built from 16 residues. Germline V gene lookup returns CDR1 SGHTA and CDR2 FQGTGA. Trimming stripped 5 bases from V and 10 bases from J, with 21 bases between. The time point denotes: newly diagnosed GD, antithyroid drugs for less than 3 months. The TCR library was made from RNA that had been extracted from PBMCs in TRIzol. Assembly of TCR beta libraries relied on iRepertoire HTBI primers together with Arm-PCR of CDR3 regions. A single record per CDR3 protein comes from TCRdb applying MiXCR to the multiplex PCR reads. The profile shows hundreds of thousands of distinct CDR3 sequences, over 15% of them singletons. These data are also associated with another study on T cells in Graves' hyperthyroidism and ophthalmopathy.

The chain joins TRBV7-3 to TRBJ1-6, with D uncertain. The material was peripheral blood mononuclear cells (PBMCs), obtained at new diagnosis, from a patient treated with antithyroid drugs. The TCR was taken from a man aged 35 to 55 with Graves disease. This CDR3 reads CASSQNPPGQGSPLHF. CDR3 in DNA: TGTGCCAGCAGCCAAAACCCTCCCGGCCAAGGATCACCCCTCCACTTT.